This TCR beta chain was identified in a study of T cells in Graves' hyperthyroidism and ophthalmopathy. Study-level results: Ophthalmopathy was distinguished from stable hyperthyroidism by 13 V-J signatures.

There are a few counts of this clonotype. Its matching antigen is unknown. Researchers took RNA transcripts and amplified the TCR beta CDR3 regions from them. TCR CDR3 regions were first amplified by RT-PCR with HTBI primers. TCRdb ran MiXCR on the multiplex PCR reads and lists one entry per CDR3 protein. The sample yields about 500,000 distinct CDR3 sequences, approximately 15% seen once. Sample: blood. The sequence derives from a woman aged 18-30 years with Graves' hyperthyroidism.

The DNA of the CDR3 is TGTGCCAGTAGTAACCAGGGTGGGGGATACGAGCAGTACTTC. The encoded protein is CASSNQGGGYEQYF. The rearrangement joins TRBV19 to TRBJ2-7; perhaps D is TRBD1 or TRBD2 (5 bases each). Trimming cost V 4 bases and J 4 bases, with 14 bases left between them. Germline CDR1 and CDR2: LNHDA and SQIVND (reference sequence). The CDR3 is 14 amino acids.